What follows describes a single T cell receptor (beta chain). The antigen is unknown. This sample is part of a study of shared clonotypes between healthy human individuals. Study-wide points: Roughly 5% of naive CD4 clonotypes were common to a few donors.

This table comes from immunoSEQ multiplex PCR, and its TCRdb copy is limited to in-frame clones, with some not included. The profile covers about 1.5 million clones, with 95% to 99% appearing a single time and 0.4% to 0.55% taken by the ten largest. The source of this sequence is a man aged 25 to 45 in good health. Source material: naive CD4+ T cells sorted from blood. The subset was: CD45RA+ positively selected.

The CDR3, as DNA: TGTGCCAGCGCGTTGGGTTCGATGAACGAGCAGTACTTC. Amino acid sequence: CASALGSMNEQYF. The chain combines TRBV28 with TRBJ2-7; D ambiguous. Trimming removed 8 bases at V and 5 bases at J, with 16 bases between. In germline, CDR1 is MDHEN, CDR2 SYDVKM. This CDR3 has 13 residues.